Shown below are 17 T cell receptor beta chains from a single sample sequenced in a study of T cells expressing NK-cell markers (dated by TCRdb to the early 2020s). The receptor library was made with 5' RACE. The sample was run on an Illumina HiSeq 2000. Each CDR3 protein sequence appears as one entry after TCRdb reprocessed the reads, and no DNA is included. This sample's table has entries for 300,000 or so distinct CDR3 sequences. In total, the top ten clones hold 4% to 5% of the sample. Sequencing was done on a sample of blood T cells: a sorted CD56 or NKG2C T cell subset, CD4+ or CD8+ T cells, or bulk PBMC T cells (not recorded which). Receptor source: a woman aged 18 to 75 in good health.

V is TRBV7-2 and J is TRBJ1-4; lacking DNA, the TRBD1 call made by TCRdb goes unchecked. The CDR3 is made up of 14 amino acids. CDR1 is SGHTA and CDR2 is FQGNSA in the germline V gene. CDR3 amino acids: CASSSPGQMEKLFF.

This chain uses TRBV7-2 with TRBJ1-2; TCRdb reports TRBD1, a call that lacks DNA to check it against. This CDR3 contains 14 residues. The germline V gene encodes CDR1 SGHTA and CDR2 FQGNSA. The CDR3 region is CASSPDRGRAGYTF.

This rearrangement joins TRBV12-3 or TRBV12-4 to TRBJ2-2; with no DNA, the TCRdb D assignment of TRBD2 cannot be verified. CDR3 length: 15 amino acids. The CDR3 reads CASSWGLAGIGELFF.

The chain joins TRBV12-3 or TRBV12-4 to TRBJ1-2. The CDR3 covers 13 residues. The CDR3 reads CASSFRGDYGYTF.

The J gene is TRBJ2-1, the V gene TRBV12-3 or TRBV12-4; TCRdb designates TRBD2, a call that cannot be tested without DNA. The CDR3 covers 13 residues. This CDR3 reads CASSLGASGSLFF.

V is TRBV3-1 and J is TRBJ2-5. The CDR3 has 14 amino acids. Germline-derived CDR1 and CDR2 are LGHDT and YNNKEL (reference sequence). The CDR3 loop is CASRLRKVGETQYF.

The rearrangement joins TRBV6-5 to TRBJ1-2. The CDR3 has 17 residues. Germline V gene lookup returns CDR1 MNHEY and CDR2 SVGAGI. CDR3 region: CASSYSIGSTLGYGYTF.

The chain carries TRBV30 and TRBJ1-3; TCRdb returns TRBD1, unconfirmable since there is no DNA. This CDR3 has 14 residues. CDR1 and CDR2 from the germline V gene are GTSNPN and SVGIG (reference sequence). CDR3 sequence: CAWSASGVGNTIYF.

J is TRBJ1-1 and V is TRBV5-1; the TCRdb D gene call, TRBD1, has no DNA to confirm it. This CDR3 region has 13 residues. CDR1 SGHRS and CDR2 YFSETQ come from the germline V gene. The CDR3 here is CASSPRQGLEAFF.

The chain recombines TRBV7-2 with TRBJ1-5; with no DNA, the TCRdb D assignment of TRBD1 cannot be verified. Germline CDR1 and CDR2: SGHTA and FQGNSA. The CDR3 has 16 amino acids. The CDR3 region is CASSLDAGMTNQPQHF.

The V gene is TRBV20-1, the J gene TRBJ2-3; there is no DNA to check the TCRdb D call of TRBD2. CDR1 and CDR2 from the germline V gene are DFQATT and SNEGSKA (reference sequence). CDR3 length: 15 amino acids. The CDR3 loop is CSARTKRESPDTQYF.

V and J are TRBV18 and TRBJ2-3; lacking DNA, the TRBD1 call made by TCRdb goes unchecked. This CDR3 is 15 amino acids long. The germline gives CDR1 KGHSH, CDR2 LQKENI. CDR3: CASSQETGATDTQYF. Using reference TRBV18 and TRBJ2-3 for the parts outside the CDR3, the full variable domain is NAGVMQNPRHLVRRRGQEARLRCSPMKGHSHVYWYRQLPEEGLKFMVYLQKENIIDESGMPKERFSAEFPKEGPSILRIQQVVRGDSAAYFCASSQETGATDTQYFGPGTRLTVL.

The V and J genes are TRBV7-2 and TRBJ2-3; the D call of TRBD2 rests on TCRdb alone, since no DNA is present to check it. Per the germline V gene, CDR1 is SGHTA and CDR2 is FQGNSA. The CDR3 length is 15 residues. The CDR3 reads CASSLAPRALDTQYF.

The CDR3 protein is CASSTNVGAVGETQYF. The rearrangement uses TRBV6-1 and TRBJ2-5; TCRdb selects TRBD1, and the lack of DNA leaves this call unchecked. Germline CDR1 MNHNS, CDR2 SASEGT. CDR3 size: 16 residues.

The chain is built from TRBV2 and TRBJ2-7; TCRdb's D call, TRBD1, is unchecked because there is no DNA. The length of the CDR3 is 15 residues. Germline assignment: CDR1 SNHLY and CDR2 FYNNEI. The CDR3: CASSELGGRAYEQYF.

The J gene is TRBJ1-5, the V gene TRBV12-3 or TRBV12-4. This CDR3 contains 12 residues. This CDR3 is CASSFGVQPQHF.

The genes are TRBV27 and TRBJ2-7; TCRdb's D call of TRBD2 is untestable without DNA. Germline values: CDR1 MNHEY, CDR2 SMNVEV (reference sequence). CDR3 length: 19 amino acids. CDR3 in amino acids: CASRGPGLAGVSPRGEQYF.